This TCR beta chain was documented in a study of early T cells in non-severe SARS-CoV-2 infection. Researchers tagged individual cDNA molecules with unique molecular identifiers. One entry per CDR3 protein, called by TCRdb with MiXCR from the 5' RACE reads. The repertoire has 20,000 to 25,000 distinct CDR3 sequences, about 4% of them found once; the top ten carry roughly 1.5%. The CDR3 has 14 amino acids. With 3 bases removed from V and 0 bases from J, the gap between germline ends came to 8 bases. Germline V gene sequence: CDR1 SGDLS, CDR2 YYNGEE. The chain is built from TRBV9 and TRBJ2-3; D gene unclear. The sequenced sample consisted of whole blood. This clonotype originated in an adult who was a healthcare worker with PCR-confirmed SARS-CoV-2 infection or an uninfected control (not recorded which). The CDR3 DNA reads TGTGCCAGCAGCGAAGATCGTAGCACAGATACGCAGTATTTT. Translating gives CASSEDRSTDTQYF.